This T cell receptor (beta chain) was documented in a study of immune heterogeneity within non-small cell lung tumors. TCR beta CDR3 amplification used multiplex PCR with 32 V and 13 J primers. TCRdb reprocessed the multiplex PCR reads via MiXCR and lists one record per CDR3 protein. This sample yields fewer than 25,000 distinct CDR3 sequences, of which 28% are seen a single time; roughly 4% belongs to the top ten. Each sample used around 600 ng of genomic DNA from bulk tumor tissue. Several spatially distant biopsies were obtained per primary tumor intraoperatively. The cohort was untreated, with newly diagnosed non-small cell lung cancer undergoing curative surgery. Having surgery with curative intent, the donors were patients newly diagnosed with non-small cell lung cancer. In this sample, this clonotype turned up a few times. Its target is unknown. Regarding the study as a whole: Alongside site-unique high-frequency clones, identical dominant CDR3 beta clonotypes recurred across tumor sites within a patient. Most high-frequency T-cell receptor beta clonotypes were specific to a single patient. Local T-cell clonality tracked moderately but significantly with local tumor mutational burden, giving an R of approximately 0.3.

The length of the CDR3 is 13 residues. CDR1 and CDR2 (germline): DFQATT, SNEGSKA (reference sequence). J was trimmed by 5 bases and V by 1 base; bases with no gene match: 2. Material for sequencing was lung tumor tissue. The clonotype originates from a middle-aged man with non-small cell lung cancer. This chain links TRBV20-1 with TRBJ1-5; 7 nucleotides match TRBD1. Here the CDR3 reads CSARGDSDQPQHF. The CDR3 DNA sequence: TGCAGTGCTAGAGGGGACAGCGATCAGCCCCAGCATTTT.